These 2 T cell receptor beta chains were all obtained from the same sample, sequenced in a study of T-cell reconstitution after alpha-beta-depleted transplantation in children. Unique molecular identifiers were incorporated when the TCRbeta library was constructed. TCRdb used MiXCR to reprocess the PCR reads, holding one entry per CDR3 protein. The sample has about 460,000 distinct CDR3 sequences, 12% seen once. This specimen was PBMCs from the stem cell graft donor, taken from the stem cell graft. These receptors came from a human donor who donated a stem cell graft to a child with combined immunodeficiency.

The gene calls are TRBV20-1 and TRBJ2-2; no reliable D call. CDR1 is DFQATT, CDR2 SNEGSKA, per germline (reference sequence). This CDR3 has 13 residues. The V end was cut by 5 bases, the J end by 2 bases, with 9 bases between. The CDR3 region has the DNA TGCAGTGCTCCTAGAACAAACACCGGGGAGCTGTTTTTT. Translated, it gives CSAPRTNTGELFF.

CDR3 sequence (DNA): TGTGCCAGCAGCCCGGGACAGGGGGTGAGCTCCTACAATGAGCAGTTCTTC. Protein product: CASSPGQGVSSYNEQFF. The rearrangement links TRBV12-3 or TRBV12-4 to TRBJ2-1; 11 bases line up with TRBD1. V was clipped by 6 bases and J by 0 bases; unmatched bases: 7. This CDR3 is built from 17 residues.